The rows below give T cell receptor beta chains drawn from one sample of a study of regulatory T cells in long-lasting Graves disease. TCRdb redid the calling of the multiplex PCR reads with MiXCR, one entry per CDR3 protein. The table records roughly 400,000 distinct CDR3 sequences, roughly 20% of them present only once. Sequenced material: peripheral blood mononuclear cells (PBMCs), taken when the disease was refractory, from a patient treated with antithyroid drugs. Receptors were obtained from a female donor with Graves disease. Both conserved end residues are part of each CDR3. The D gene is left open where the match is weak. Part of the rows lack a size; the others show once, few, many or a class for expanded clones.

cdr3_aa: CASSLRQTQRTGANVLTF
cdr3_nt: TGTGCCAGCAGTTTAAGGCAAACGCAGAGAACTGGGGCCAACGTCCTGACTTTC
v_call: TRBV12-3/TRBV12-4
d_call: .
clone_size: many
j_call: TRBJ2-6

cdr3_aa: CASFRTGTGAYEQYF
cdr3_nt: TGTGCCAGCTTCCGTACCGGGACAGGGGCCTACGAGCAGTACTTC
v_call: TRBV28
d_call: TRBD1
clone_size: many
j_call: TRBJ2-7

cdr3_aa: CSVELPGVETQYF
cdr3_nt: TGCAGCGTTGAATTGCCGGGGGTAGAGACCCAGTACTTC
v_call: TRBV29-1
d_call: .
clone_size: many
j_call: TRBJ2-5

cdr3_aa: CASNPGQGFNYGYTF
cdr3_nt: TGTGCCAGCAACCCGGGACAGGGTTTTAACTATGGCTACACCTTC
v_call: TRBV12-3/TRBV12-4
d_call: TRBD1
clone_size: few
j_call: TRBJ1-2

cdr3_aa: CASSLTGSIYEQYF
cdr3_nt: TGTGCCAGCAGCTTAACCGGGAGTATCTACGAGCAGTACTTC
v_call: TRBV7-9
d_call: .
clone_size: .
j_call: TRBJ2-7

cdr3_aa: CASSLRFLTALSPGANVLTF
cdr3_nt: TGTGCCAGCAGTTTAAGGTTCTTGACTGCACTTTCCCCTGGGGCCAACGTCCTGACTTTC
v_call: TRBV12-3/TRBV12-4
d_call: .
clone_size: .
j_call: TRBJ2-6

cdr3_aa: CASRVFPTDTQYF
cdr3_nt: TGTGCCAGCAGGGTATTCCCCACAGATACGCAGTATTTT
v_call: TRBV27
d_call: .
clone_size: .
j_call: TRBJ2-3

cdr3_aa: CAWSVGDSRGAQYF
cdr3_nt: TGTGCCTGGAGTGTAGGGGACAGCCGGGGTGCCCAGTACTTC
v_call: TRBV30
d_call: TRBD1
clone_size: many
j_call: TRBJ2-5

cdr3_aa: CASSIPQGIGYGYTF
cdr3_nt: TGTGCCAGCAGCATCCCACAGGGGATCGGCTATGGCTACACCTTC
v_call: TRBV5-1
d_call: TRBD1
clone_size: .
j_call: TRBJ1-2

cdr3_aa: CASSTGGNYGYTF
cdr3_nt: TGTGCCAGCAGTACAGGGGGCAACTATGGCTACACCTTC
v_call: TRBV7-9
d_call: TRBD1
clone_size: few
j_call: TRBJ1-2

cdr3_aa: CASSGRHVSSYEQYF
cdr3_nt: TGTGCCAGCAGTGGTCGACACGTAAGCTCCTACGAGCAGTACTTC
v_call: TRBV2
d_call: .
clone_size: many
j_call: TRBJ2-7

cdr3_aa: CASSYSRGSVGTGELFF
cdr3_nt: TGTGCCAGCAGTTACTCACGGGGGAGTGTCGGCACCGGGGAGCTGTTTTTT
v_call: TRBV6-2/TRBV6-3
d_call: .
clone_size: .
j_call: TRBJ2-2

cdr3_aa: CASMEAGDFIAGELFF
cdr3_nt: TGCGCCAGCATGGAGGCGGGAGACTTTATAGCCGGGGAGCTGTTTTTT
v_call: TRBV10-1
d_call: TRBD2
clone_size: .
j_call: TRBJ2-2

cdr3_aa: CASREVGNTGELFF
cdr3_nt: TGTGCCAGTAGGGAAGTGGGGAACACCGGGGAGCTGTTTTTT
v_call: TRBV19
d_call: .
clone_size: once
j_call: TRBJ2-2

cdr3_aa: CASSVEGPKGELFF
cdr3_nt: TGTGCCAGCAGCGTAGAAGGTCCGAAGGGGGAGCTGTTTTTT
v_call: TRBV9
d_call: .
clone_size: few
j_call: TRBJ2-2

cdr3_aa: CASREGTANTEAFF
cdr3_nt: TGTGCCAGCAGGGAGGGGACGGCGAACACTGAAGCTTTCTTT
v_call: TRBV12-3/TRBV12-4
d_call: .
clone_size: many
j_call: TRBJ1-1

cdr3_aa: CASSRSDTQYF
cdr3_nt: TGTGCCAGCTCACGGTCTGATACGCAGTATTTT
v_call: TRBV18
d_call: .
clone_size: .
j_call: TRBJ2-3

cdr3_aa: CAISEFGGLNTGELFF
cdr3_nt: TGTGCCATCAGTGAGTTTGGCGGACTAAACACCGGGGAGCTGTTTTTT
v_call: TRBV10-3
d_call: .
clone_size: once
j_call: TRBJ2-2

cdr3_aa: CASSLGSTSYNEQYF
cdr3_nt: TGCGCCAGCAGCTTGGGTTCTACCTCGTACAACGAGCAGTACTTC
v_call: TRBV5-1
d_call: .
clone_size: many
j_call: TRBJ2-7

cdr3_aa: CASSEQGQSYEQYF
cdr3_nt: TGTGCCAGCAGCGAACAGGGACAGTCCTACGAGCAGTACTTC
v_call: TRBV9
d_call: TRBD1
clone_size: .
j_call: TRBJ2-7

cdr3_aa: CATEERGYNEQFF
cdr3_nt: TGTGCCACCGAGGAGCGGGGCTACAATGAGCAGTTCTTC
v_call: TRBV15
d_call: TRBD2
clone_size: .
j_call: TRBJ2-1

cdr3_aa: CSVPRGSKNTEAFF
cdr3_nt: TGCAGCGTCCCCCGGGGCTCCAAAAACACTGAAGCTTTCTTT
v_call: TRBV29-1
d_call: .
clone_size: few
j_call: TRBJ1-1

cdr3_aa: CSAGQGNEQFF
cdr3_nt: TGCAGTGCTGGACAGGGAAATGAGCAGTTCTTC
v_call: TRBV20-1
d_call: TRBD1
clone_size: few
j_call: TRBJ2-1

cdr3_aa: CASSQVPARRETQYF
cdr3_nt: TGTGCCAGCAGCCAAGTCCCGGCTAGACGAGAGACCCAGTACTTC
v_call: TRBV12-3/TRBV12-4
d_call: .
clone_size: .
j_call: TRBJ2-5

cdr3_aa: CASSLPWETQYF
cdr3_nt: TGTGCCAGCAGCCTGCCGTGGGAGACCCAGTACTTC
v_call: TRBV11-2
d_call: .
clone_size: many
j_call: TRBJ2-5

cdr3_aa: CASSVALNYEQYF
cdr3_nt: TGTGCCAGCAGCGTAGCCCTTAACTACGAGCAGTACTTC
v_call: TRBV9
d_call: .
clone_size: few
j_call: TRBJ2-7

cdr3_aa: CASSEGPSVEPQHF
cdr3_nt: TGTGCCAGCAGTGAGGGACCGAGTGTAGAGCCCCAGCATTTT
v_call: TRBV2
d_call: .
clone_size: many
j_call: TRBJ1-5

cdr3_aa: CASSLEYAEAFF
cdr3_nt: TGTGCCAGCAGCTTAGAATACGCTGAAGCTTTCTTT
v_call: TRBV11-2
d_call: .
clone_size: .
j_call: TRBJ1-1

cdr3_aa: CASSLTPDRGRSGEQYF
cdr3_nt: TGTGCCAGCAGCTTAACTCCGGACAGGGGGCGGTCTGGCGAGCAGTACTTC
v_call: TRBV7-9
d_call: TRBD1
clone_size: .
j_call: TRBJ2-7

cdr3_aa: CASKGVVGRNQPQHF
cdr3_nt: TGTGCCAGCAAAGGCGTTGTCGGGCGTAATCAGCCCCAGCATTTT
v_call: TRBV6-2/TRBV6-3
d_call: .
clone_size: many
j_call: TRBJ1-5

cdr3_aa: CSARADTNFGGYTF
cdr3_nt: TGCAGTGCTAGAGCCGACACTAACTTTGGGGGCTACACCTTC
v_call: TRBV20-1
d_call: .
clone_size: .
j_call: TRBJ1-2

cdr3_aa: CASSTGVGQETQYF
cdr3_nt: TGTGCCAGCAGCACAGGGGTAGGGCAAGAGACCCAGTACTTC
v_call: TRBV7-8
d_call: TRBD1
clone_size: .
j_call: TRBJ2-5

cdr3_aa: CASSSGAYRGGYTF
cdr3_nt: TGTGCCAGCAGCTCTGGGGCTTACAGGGGAGGCTACACCTTC
v_call: TRBV7-8
d_call: TRBD1
clone_size: .
j_call: TRBJ1-2

cdr3_aa: CASSDGSTDTQYF
cdr3_nt: TGTGCCAGCAGTGACGGCTCCACAGATACGCAGTATTTT
v_call: TRBV6-2/TRBV6-3
d_call: .
clone_size: few
j_call: TRBJ2-3

cdr3_aa: CASSPPGQVNTEAFF
cdr3_nt: TGTGCCAGCAGTCCGCCGGGACAAGTGAACACTGAAGCTTTCTTT
v_call: TRBV12-3/TRBV12-4
d_call: .
clone_size: many
j_call: TRBJ1-1